The 8 T cell receptor beta chains below come from one sample, sequenced in a study of blood T cells in healthy people across ages. Next came a second PCR, run for roughly 6 to 11 cycles, which used a sample-barcoded 5' primer along with a J-beta primer mix. MiXCR, applied by TCRdb to the 5' RACE reads, yields one record per CDR3 protein. The table lists 850,000 to 1,000,000 distinct CDR3 sequences, about 44% of them singletons. What was sequenced was blood. Receptor source: a man younger than 40 in good health.

A note on this clonotype: Being one base from a much bigger clone, this may be a read error. The chain carries TRBV6-5 and TRBJ2-5; perhaps D is TRBD1 or TRBD2 (5 bases each). CDR1 is MNHEY, CDR2 SVGAGI, per germline. This CDR3 is built from 12 residues. V lost 6 bases, J lost 9 bases, and 14 bases lay in between. CDR3 protein: CASRGTSEAQYF. CDR3 sequence (DNA): TGTGCCAGCAGAGGGACCTCTGAGGCCCAGTACTTC.

The gene calls are TRBV25-1 and TRBJ2-5; 7 bases match TRBD1. From germline, CDR1 is MGHDK and CDR2 SYGVNS. With V trimmed by 5 bases and J by 5 bases, 8 bases remained unmatched. This CDR3 spans 14 amino acids. DNA for the CDR3: TGTGCCAGCAGTCGGGACAGAGTCGCGGAGACCCAGTACTTC. It encodes CASSRDRVAETQYF.

V is TRBV5-1 and J is TRBJ2-5; D is ambiguous. The V and J ends lost 7 bases and 1 base respectively, with 14 bases between them. Germline loops: CDR1 SGHRS, CDR2 YFSETQ. The CDR3 has 14 amino acids. CDR3: CASSINSFQETQYF. As DNA, the CDR3 is TGCGCCAGCTCCATAAACTCTTTCCAAGAGACCCAGTACTTC.

The chain links TRBV28 to TRBJ2-1, with 9 bases aligning to TRBD2. The assigned J gene may be wrong: the sequence end matches TRBJ2-7 better. Germline values: CDR1 MDHEN, CDR2 SYDVKM. The CDR3 is 18 amino acids. Here the CDR3 reads CASSFRRGGLSTQYEQYF. Written as DNA, the CDR3 is TGTGCCAGCAGTTTTAGGCGGGGGGGACTGAGTACACAGTACGAGCAGTACTTC.

This clonotype came up a few times. The gene calls are TRBV7-2 and TRBJ1-2, with 7 bases aligning to TRBD1. Per the germline V gene, CDR1 is SGHTA and CDR2 is FQGNSA. The CDR3 has 14 amino acids. The V and J ends lost 5 bases and 2 bases, in that order; junction bases with no gene match: 5. The CDR3 region has the DNA TGTGCCAGCAGCCCGGTGGACAGGAACTATGGCTACACCTTC. Residues: CASSPVDRNYGYTF. Full variable domain (missing parts from reference TRBV7-2 and TRBJ1-2): GAGVSQSPSNKVTEKGKDVELRCDPISGHTALYWYRQSLGQGLEFLIYFQGNSAPDKSGLPSDRFSAERTGGSVSTLTIQRTQQEDSAVYLCASSPVDRNYGYTFGSGTRLTVV.

The sample holds one count of this clonotype. This rearrangement joins TRBV5-1 to TRBJ1-1, with a weak D call TRBD1 (5 bases). CDR3 length: 15 amino acids. Germline CDR1 and CDR2: SGHRS and YFSETQ. Trimming took off 0 bases at V and 4 bases at J, with 13 bases between the two ends. CDR3 DNA: TGCGCCAGCAGCTTGGCCGCGGGGGGGGGCACTGAAGCTTTCTTT. This encodes CASSLAAGGGTEAFF.

Only a few counts were recorded for this clonotype. The J gene is TRBJ2-7, the V gene TRBV28; D gene ambiguous. The CDR3 is 11 residues long. V was trimmed by 3 bases and J by 5 bases, leaving 5 bases between them. From germline, CDR1 is MDHEN and CDR2 SYDVKM. The DNA of the CDR3 is TGTGCCAGCAGTTTCTGGCACGAGCAGTACTTC. Translating it yields CASSFWHEQYF.

This clonotype was detected once. This chain joins TRBV7-2 and TRBJ2-3, with D possibly matching TRBD1 (5 bases). Germline V gives CDR1 SGHTA, CDR2 FQGNSA. The V and J ends lost 0 bases and 2 bases respectively, with 9 bases between them. This CDR3 is 15 amino acids long. CDR3 sequence: CASSLAAGFTDTQYF. As DNA, the CDR3 is TGTGCCAGCAGCTTAGCAGCAGGGTTCACAGATACGCAGTATTTT.